A selection of T cell receptor beta chains follows, all from one sample in a study of blood T cell repertoires in COVID-19. TCRdb's table, derived via immunoSEQ multiplex PCR, lists solely in-frame clones and lacks some. The table shows just over 350,000 clones, with less than 90% occurring only once. Sequenced: PBMCs or T cells enriched from blood (not recorded which). The origin of the receptors is a woman aged 30 to 39 who had recovered from COVID-19. Each CDR3 is given with its conserved first and last residue. A D gene is named only where the DNA matches it firmly. For some rows the clone size is stated as once, few or many, or as a class when expanded; others skip it.

CASRIGTGPYEQYF	TGTGCCAGCAGGATCGGGACAGGGCCCTACGAGCAGTACTTC	NA	TRBV2	TRBD1	TRBJ2-7
CASQQGGSNQPQHF	TGTGCCAGTCAGCAGGGCGGTAGCAATCAGCCCCAGCATTTT	NA	TRBV19	NA	TRBJ1-5
CASKGVGEQYF	TGTGCCAGCAAGGGGGTTGGAGAGCAGTACTTC	NA	TRBV6-5	NA	TRBJ2-7
CASSLGEVGPDRGHEAFF	TGTGCCAGCAGCTTAGGTGAAGTAGGTCCGGACAGGGGACATGAAGCTTTCTTT	NA	TRBV7-9	TRBD1	TRBJ1-1
CASSLIQGTDTQYF	TGTGCCAGCAGCTTAATCCAGGGGACAGATACGCAGTATTTT	once	TRBV7-9	NA	TRBJ2-3
CASSPPEARQGSHEQFF	TGTGCCAGCAGCCCCCCCGAGGCGAGACAGGGGTCCCATGAGCAGTTCTTC	NA	TRBV3-1/TRBV3-2	TRBD1	TRBJ2-1
CASSSWTGASYNEQFF	TGTGCCAGCAGCTCCTGGACAGGGGCTTCTTACAATGAGCAGTTCTTC	NA	TRBV5-4	TRBD1	TRBJ2-1
CASSYRDRSYEQYF	TGTGCCAGCAGTTACCGGGACAGATCCTACGAGCAGTACTTC	NA	TRBV6-5	TRBD1	TRBJ2-7
CASSLGQRNTEAFF	TGTGCCAGCAGCCTAGGACAGAGGAACACTGAAGCTTTCTTT	NA	TRBV5-5	NA	TRBJ1-1
CASSGQGQETQYF	TGCGCCAGCAGTGGACAGGGACAAGAGACCCAGTACTTC	NA	TRBV5-1	TRBD1	TRBJ2-5
CASSLDFVQGREKLFF	TGTGCCAGCAGCTTAGACTTTGTACAGGGCCGTGAAAAACTGTTTTTT	NA	TRBV11-2	NA	TRBJ1-4
CASTTVSSNQPQHF	TGTGCCAGCACCACGGTATCTAGCAATCAGCCCCAGCATTTT	NA	TRBV28	NA	TRBJ1-5
CASSQATSDRYTGELFF	TGTGCCAGCAGCCAAGCGACTAGCGACCGATACACCGGGGAGCTGTTTTTT	NA	TRBV4-2	TRBD2	TRBJ2-2
CASSEYVASPLHF	TGTGCCAGCAGTGAATATGTGGCATCGCCCCTCCACTTT	NA	TRBV25-1	NA	TRBJ1-6
CATSAGGGEKNEQFF	TGTGCCACCTCAGCGGGGGGGGGCGAAAAGAATGAGCAGTTCTTC	once	TRBV24-1	TRBD2	TRBJ2-1
CASSDPGLSAF	TGTGCCAGCAGCGACCCAGGACTCAGCGCCTTC	NA	TRBV9	NA	TRBJ1-2
CASGTRAGYGYTF	TGTGCCAGTGGCACGCGGGCTGGCTATGGCTACACCTTC	NA	TRBV19	NA	TRBJ1-2
CASSSTDRVGETQYF	TGTGCCAGCTCATCAACGGACAGGGTGGGAGAGACCCAGTACTTC	NA	TRBV18	TRBD1	TRBJ2-5
CAIHRDSGNTIYF	TGTGCCATTCACAGGGACTCTGGAAACACCATATATTTT	NA	TRBV10-3	NA	TRBJ1-3
CASSLVRGVYNEQFF	TGTGCCAGCAGTTTAGTCCGGGGGGTCTACAATGAGCAGTTCTTC	NA	TRBV27	TRBD2	TRBJ2-1
CASSERQGVGNEQFF	TGTGCCAGTAGTGAGAGACAGGGGGTTGGTAATGAGCAGTTCTTC	NA	TRBV19	TRBD1	TRBJ2-1
CASSPQGAPNQPQHF	TGTGCCAGCAGTCCACAGGGGGCCCCTAATCAGCCCCAGCATTTT	NA	TRBV6-5	TRBD1	TRBJ1-5
CASSSDRVGETQYF	TGTGCCAGCAGCTCGGACAGGGTGGGGGAGACCCAGTACTTC	NA	TRBV28	TRBD1	TRBJ2-5
CASSDTAIASRGSEAFF	TGTGCCAGCAGCGACACGGCAATAGCCTCCCGGGGTTCTGAAGCTTTCTTT	NA	TRBV27	NA	TRBJ1-1
CASRLSRESYGYTF	TGTGCCAGTAGGCTCTCGAGGGAATCCTATGGCTACACCTTC	NA	TRBV19	NA	TRBJ1-2
CASSLMGGYNSPLHF	TGTGCCAGCAGCTTAATGGGGGGCTATAATTCACCCCTCCACTTT	NA	TRBV11-2	NA	TRBJ1-6
CASSELGTGNEQFF	TGTGCCAGCAGTGAATTGGGGACAGGGAATGAGCAGTTCTTC	NA	TRBV6-1	TRBD1	TRBJ2-1
CASSWNRFSSYNEQFF	TGTGCCAGCAGTTGGAACAGGTTTAGCTCCTACAATGAGCAGTTCTTC	few	TRBV6-5	NA	TRBJ2-1